This T cell receptor (beta chain) was obtained from a study of metastatic and nonmetastatic thyroid tumors. No patient received treatment before thyroid surgery. At least ten counts were recorded for this clone. Germline V lookup: CDR1 ENHRY, CDR2 SYGVKD. Trimming cost V 4 bases and J 4 bases; bases outside gene matches: 9. The CDR3 length is 18 residues. With MiXCR, TCRdb called clones anew from the PCR reads. Found here are roughly 22,000 clones, 13% of them singletons; the top ten hold roughly an eighth. The clonotype originates from a female donor with papillary thyroid cancer or a benign thyroid nodule (not recorded which). Some clones in this sample may be carry-over from other donors' samples. This sequence joins TRBV10-3 and TRBJ2-1; TRBD2 agrees at 14 bases. Sequencing input: blood. The CDR3 here is CAISARTSGRFSYNEQFF. The CDR3, as DNA: TGTGCCATCAGTGCCCGGACTAGCGGGAGGTTTTCGTACAATGAGCAGTTCTTC.